This T cell receptor (beta chain) stems from a study of T cells in Graves' hyperthyroidism and ophthalmopathy. Reasons for excluding patients were uncontrolled infection, other autoimmune disease, pregnancy or lactation. Clinical symptoms, serum thyroxine and TRAb, thyroid ultrasound and orbital computed tomography together formed the diagnostic basis. From RNA transcripts, TCR beta CDR3 regions were amplified. HTBI primers were the set used in a first-round RT-PCR of the TCR CDR3. MiXCR was run by TCRdb on the multiplex PCR reads, yielding one entry per CDR3 protein. The sample consists of approximately 870,000 distinct CDR3 sequences, 38% of them appearing once. This clonotype was sampled from a man aged 18 to 29 with Graves' hyperthyroidism. Sequencing was carried out using blood.

The CDR3, as DNA: TGTGCCAGTAGTCCTACCGGGACAGCCACTAACCTCTATGGCTACACCTTC. Encoded protein: CASSPTGTATNLYGYTF. This chain uses TRBV19 with TRBJ1-2; 7 positions agree with TRBD1. The V gene's germline CDR1 is LNHDA and CDR2 SQIVND (reference sequence). CDR3 length equals 17 residues. Germline trimming cut 5 bases from V and 4 bases from J; bases unmatched to any gene: 16. Full variable domain (missing parts from reference TRBV19 and TRBJ1-2): DGGITQSPKYLFRKEGQNVTLSCEQNLNHDAMYWYRQDPGQGLRLIYYSQIVNDFQKGDIAEGYSVSREKKESFPLTVTSAQKNPTAFYLCASSPTGTATNLYGYTFGSGTRLTVV.